This T cell receptor beta chain was sequenced during a study of T cells in Graves' hyperthyroidism and ophthalmopathy. A lack of ophthalmopathy progression within 18 months defined stable Graves' hyperthyroidism. Any patient presenting with uncontrolled infection, other autoimmune disease, pregnancy or lactation was left out. Germline lookup yields CDR1 DFQATT and CDR2 SNEGSKA (reference sequence). V was clipped by 1 base and J by 7 bases; unmatched bases: 4. The CDR3 runs to 14 residues. This clonotype was seen repeatedly, ten times or more. It was RNA transcripts that yielded the amplified TCR beta CDR3 regions. HTBI primers were the set used in a first-round RT-PCR of the TCR CDR3. From the multiplex PCR reads, TCRdb called clonotypes with MiXCR, one entry per CDR3 protein. The repertoire holds fewer than 550,000 distinct CDR3 sequences, with about 15% as singletons.

This sequence was found in a young woman with Graves' hyperthyroidism. The chain combines TRBV20-1 with TRBJ2-1; 10 bases map to TRBD2. The specimen sequenced was blood. Here the CDR3 DNA reads TGCAGTGCTAGAGCTAGCGGGAGAGGGAATGAGCAGTTCTTC. It codes for CSARASGRGNEQFF.